Shown below are 8 T cell receptor beta chains from a single sample sequenced in a study of CXCR3-negative and CXCR3-positive naive CD8 T cells. Through 5' RACE with UMI labels, the TRB cDNA libraries were prepared. After re-calling the 5' RACE reads, TCRdb lists one entry per CDR3 protein, DNA absent. The repertoire table contains 6,500 to 7,500 distinct CDR3 sequences. The sample comprised naive CXCR3- CD8+ T cells from blood. The subset denotes: CD45RO-CCR7+CD27+CD95- naive CD8+ T cells lacking CXCR3 (TNR3-). The receptor source for this set is a human donor in good health. Some clones in this sample may be carry-over from other donors' samples.

The chain couples TRBV7-9 to TRBJ2-1. CDR1 SEHNR and CDR2 FQNEAQ come from the germline V gene (reference sequence). The CDR3 is 12 residues long. The CDR3 protein is CASSLLSNEQFF.

By frequency, this clonotype registers medium-sized. The chain recombines TRBV4-1 with TRBJ2-2; without DNA, the TCRdb call of TRBD1 cannot be checked. CDR1 MGHRA and CDR2 YSYEKL come from the germline V gene. The length of the CDR3 is 19 residues. CDR3 in amino acids: CASSQSPRTDRQGTGELFF.

The V call is TRBV28, the J call TRBJ2-1. The CDR3 runs 12 residues. Germline V gene sequence: CDR1 MDHEN, CDR2 SYDVKM. The CDR3 is CASSVGYNEQFF.

Judged by frequency, this clonotype is medium-sized (0.01 to 0.1%). The CDR3 loop reads CASSLAWEQYF. The V and J genes are TRBV7-9 and TRBJ2-7. Looked up from germline, CDR1 is SEHNR and CDR2 is FQNEAQ (reference sequence). The CDR3 spans 11 residues.

This chain uses TRBV29-1 with TRBJ2-1; checking the TCRdb D call of TRBD1 is not possible without DNA. The germline V gene encodes CDR1 SQVTM and CDR2 ANQGSEA. The CDR3 totals 14 residues. The CDR3 reads CSAVPRDRNNEQFF.

According to its frequency, this clonotype is medium-sized (0.01 to 0.1%). The genes are TRBV5-5 and TRBJ2-1; TCRdb's D gene call, TRBD2, goes unchecked for lack of DNA. The germline V gene encodes CDR1 SGHKS and CDR2 YYEKEE (reference sequence). The CDR3 covers 15 residues. The CDR3 loop reads CASSLSGELYHEQFF.

The gene calls are TRBV19 and TRBJ2-7; TCRdb reports TRBD1, a call that lacks DNA to check it against. Germline values: CDR1 LNHDA, CDR2 SQIVND (reference sequence). This CDR3 is 12 amino acids long. The CDR3 sequence: CASSGTSGEQYF.

The chain links TRBV2 to TRBJ2-7; the D call of TRBD1 rests on TCRdb alone, since no DNA is present to check it. The CDR3 contains 14 residues. The V gene's germline CDR1 is SNHLY and CDR2 FYNNEI. The CDR3 here is CASNHPWTDYEQYF.